Here is one T cell receptor beta chain with its context. Its antigen is currently unknown. These data originate in a study of T cell responses to AZD1222 COVID-19 vaccine. Study-level results: Seropositivity was recorded at baseline in only 6 or 7 AZD1222 recipients. With dominance at 160-218 and 743-854, vaccine-associated CD4 TCRs spanned spike. Reportedly, nearly half of unique spike TCRs recognized epitopes outside B.1.351/B.1.1.7 mutations. Donors skewed white British and female; clonal diversity was possibly underestimated.

Generated by immunoSEQ multiplex PCR, the TCRdb table keeps only in-frame clones and is missing some. The repertoire consists of around 99,000 clones, with about 89% occurring once and the leading ten covering 5% to 8%. The specimen comprised peripheral blood, sampled 28 days after the second AZD1222 dose. The receptor's source is an adult who received the AZD1222 COVID-19 vaccine.

CDR3 loop: CASRTVGWELFF. The DNA of the CDR3 is TGCGCCAGCAGGACAGTGGGGTGGGAACTGTTTTTT. The V call is TRBV10-1, the J call TRBJ1-4; D is possibly TRBD1 (5 bases). The CDR3 extends over 12 amino acids. CDR1 is WNHNN and CDR2 is SYGVQD in the germline V gene (reference sequence). V was pared by 6 bases and J by 12 bases, with 14 bases between.